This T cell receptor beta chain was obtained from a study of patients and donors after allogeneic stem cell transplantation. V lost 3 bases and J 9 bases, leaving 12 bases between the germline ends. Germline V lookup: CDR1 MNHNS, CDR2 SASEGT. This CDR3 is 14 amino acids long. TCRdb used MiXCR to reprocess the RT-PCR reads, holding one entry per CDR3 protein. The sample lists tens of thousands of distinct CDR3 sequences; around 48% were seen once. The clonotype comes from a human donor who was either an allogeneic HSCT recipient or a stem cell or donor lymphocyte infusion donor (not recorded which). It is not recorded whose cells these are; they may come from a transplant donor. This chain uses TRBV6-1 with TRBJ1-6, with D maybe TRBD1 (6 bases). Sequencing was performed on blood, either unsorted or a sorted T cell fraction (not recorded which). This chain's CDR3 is CASSDSGGRSPLHF. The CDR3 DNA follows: TGTGCCAGCAGTGACTCGGGGGGGCGTTCACCCCTCCACTTT.